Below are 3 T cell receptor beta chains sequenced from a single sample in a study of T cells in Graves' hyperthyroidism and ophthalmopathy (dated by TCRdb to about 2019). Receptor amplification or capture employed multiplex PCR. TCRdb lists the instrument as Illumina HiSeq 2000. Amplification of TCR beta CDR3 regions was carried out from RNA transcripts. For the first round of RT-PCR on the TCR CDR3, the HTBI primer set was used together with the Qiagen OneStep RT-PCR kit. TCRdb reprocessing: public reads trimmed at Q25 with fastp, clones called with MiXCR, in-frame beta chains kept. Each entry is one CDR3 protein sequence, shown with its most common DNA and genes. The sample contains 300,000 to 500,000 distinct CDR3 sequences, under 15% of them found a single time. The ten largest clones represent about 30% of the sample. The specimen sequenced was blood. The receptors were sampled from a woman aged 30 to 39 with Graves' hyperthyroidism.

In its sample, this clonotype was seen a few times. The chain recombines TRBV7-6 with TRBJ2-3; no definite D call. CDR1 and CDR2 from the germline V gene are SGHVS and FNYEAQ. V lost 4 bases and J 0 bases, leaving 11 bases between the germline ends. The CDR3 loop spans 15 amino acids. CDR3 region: CASSSRPDSTDTQYF. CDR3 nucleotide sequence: TGTGCCAGCAGCTCCCGGCCTGACAGCACAGATACGCAGTATTTT.

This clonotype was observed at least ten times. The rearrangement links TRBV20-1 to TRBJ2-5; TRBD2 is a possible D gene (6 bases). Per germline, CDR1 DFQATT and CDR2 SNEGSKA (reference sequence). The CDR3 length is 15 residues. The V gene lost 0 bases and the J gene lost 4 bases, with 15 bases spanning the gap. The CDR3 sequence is CSARDLLALGETQYF. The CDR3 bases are TGCAGTGCTAGAGATCTGCTAGCGTTAGGAGAGACCCAGTACTTC.

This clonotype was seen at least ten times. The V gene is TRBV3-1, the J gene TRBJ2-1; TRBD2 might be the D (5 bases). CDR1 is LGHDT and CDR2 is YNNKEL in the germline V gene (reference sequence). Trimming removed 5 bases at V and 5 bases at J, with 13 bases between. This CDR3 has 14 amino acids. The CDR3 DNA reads TGTGCCAGCAGCATCCGGGATAGGGACAATGAGCAGTTCTTC. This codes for CASSIRDRDNEQFF.